Listed below are T cell receptor beta chains from one sample, sequenced in a study of control samples from healthy donors and cancer patients. Using immunoSEQ multiplex PCR, the repertoire was profiled, and TCRdb retains in-frame clones only, with some absent. The sample holds some 100,000 clones, more than 80% seen once. Sequencing was done on a sample of blood. These receptors were collected from a man between 18 and 35 years old in good health. The CDR3 runs from the conserved cysteine through the conserved F or W. A D gene is named only where the DNA matches it firmly. Clone size is shown for a subset of rows, as once, few, many or a class of expanded clone.

clone_size,j_call,d_call,v_call,cdr3_nt,cdr3_aa
NA,TRBJ2-1,TRBD2,TRBV7-9,TGTGCCAGCAGCTTTGGGACTAGCGGGAGATTCGACGGCGACAATGAGCAGTTCTTC,CASSFGTSGRFDGDNEQFF
once,TRBJ2-5,NA,TRBV6-5,TGTGCCAGCAGCTATCAGGTTTACCAAGAGACCCAGTACTTC,CASSYQVYQETQYF
NA,TRBJ2-2,TRBD1,TRBV30,TGTGCCTGGTCTGGACAGGTGGCCCGCACCGGGGAGCTGTTTTTT,CAWSGQVARTGELFF
NA,TRBJ2-2,TRBD1,TRBV15,TGTGCCACCAGCGGAGGACAGGGCGAGAACACCGGGGAGCTGTTTTTT,CATSGGQGENTGELFF
once,TRBJ2-5,TRBD2,TRBV6-5,TGTGCCAGCAGTTACGGACTAGCGGGGGGGAAAGAGACCCAGTACTTC,CASSYGLAGGKETQYF
NA,TRBJ1-5,NA,TRBV9,TGTGCCAGCAGCGTATTTGAAGGGGACAATCAGCCCCAGCATTTT,CASSVFEGDNQPQHF
NA,TRBJ2-2,TRBD1,TRBV2,TGTGCCAGCAGTCCGGGACAGGGGATCAACGGGGAGCTGTTTTTT,CASSPGQGINGELFF
NA,TRBJ1-5,TRBD1,TRBV27,TGTGCCAGCAGTTTGGACAGGGGCGGTCAGCCCCAGCATTTT,CASSLDRGGQPQHF
NA,TRBJ2-5,TRBD2,TRBV7-7,TGTGCTAGCAGCGGGGGGTCGGAGACCCAGTACTTC,CASSGGSETQYF
NA,TRBJ1-1,NA,TRBV6-5,TGTGCCAGCAGTTACGTCCGGGACTACGACACTGAAGCTTTCTTT,CASSYVRDYDTEAFF
NA,TRBJ1-4,TRBD1,TRBV27,TGTGCCAGCAGTTTCCGACAGGGACAGGTCGAAAAACTGTTTTTT,CASSFRQGQVEKLFF
NA,TRBJ2-7,NA,TRBV27,TGTGCCAGCAGTACATCACGGGACGTCTACGAGCAGTACTTC,CASSTSRDVYEQYF
NA,TRBJ1-1,TRBD1,TRBV5-1,TGCGCCAGCAGCTCGGACAGGGCGTTTGGTGAAGCTTTCTTT,CASSSDRAFGEAFF
NA,TRBJ2-7,NA,TRBV3-1/TRBV3-2,TGTGCCAGCAGCCAAGTAGCACAGGGCCGCGGGGGTTACGAGCAGTACTTC,CASSQVAQGRGGYEQYF
NA,TRBJ2-7,NA,TRBV21-1,TGTGCCAGCAGCACCGGACTAGCGGAACATCCCCCCTACGAGCAGTACTTC,CASSTGLAEHPPYEQYF
NA,TRBJ1-2,NA,TRBV5-1,TGCGCCAGCAGCTTGGAAGGTTTTGGATATGGCTACACCTTC,CASSLEGFGYGYTF
once,TRBJ2-7,TRBD1,TRBV11-1,TGTGCCAGCAGCTTGGGGACAGGGTCAAGGTCCTACGAGCAGTACTTC,CASSLGTGSRSYEQYF
NA,TRBJ2-1,NA,TRBV25-1,TGTGCCAGCAGTGAATTTGGCCGCTATGGACTTGCCGAGAATGAGCAGTTCTTC,CASSEFGRYGLAENEQFF
few,TRBJ1-1,NA,TRBV5-1,TGCGCCAGCAGCTTCTCGCAGGGCGTGAACACTGAAGCTTTCTTT,CASSFSQGVNTEAFF
NA,TRBJ1-1,TRBD1,TRBV6-5,TGTGCCAGCAGTTTAACAGGGGACACTGAAGCTTTCTTT,CASSLTGDTEAFF
NA,TRBJ1-6,TRBD1,TRBV3-1/TRBV3-2,TGTGCCAGCAGCCGGCCCGGGACAGGGCCTTCACCCCTCCACTTT,CASSRPGTGPSPLHF
NA,TRBJ1-1,NA,TRBV4-1,TGCGCCAGCAGCCAAGATGGGGGAGGGGGCACTGAAGCTTTCTTT,CASSQDGGGGTEAFF
few,TRBJ2-1,TRBD2,TRBV6-5,TGTGCCAGCAGTTACTCCGATCTGGGACTAGCAAATGAGCAGTTCTTC,CASSYSDLGLANEQFF
NA,TRBJ2-1,TRBD2,TRBV19,TGTGCCAGTAGTATAGGCGGGAGAAGGGTTGATGAGCAGTTCTTC,CASSIGGRRVDEQFF
NA,TRBJ1-5,NA,TRBV10-2,TGCGCCAGCGGGTATAGCAATCAGCCCCAGCATTTT,CASGYSNQPQHF
NA,TRBJ1-1,NA,TRBV7-8,TGTGCCAGCAGCTTAGGTAGGCCGCCAGTTGAAGCTTTCTTT,CASSLGRPPVEAFF
NA,TRBJ1-1,NA,TRBV10-3,TGTGCCATCAGTGAGTCGCAGGAACTGAACACTGAAGCTTTCTTT,CAISESQELNTEAFF
NA,TRBJ1-1,NA,TRBV6-1,TGTGCCAGCAGGGAATGGACAGCAGCCCTGAACACTGAAGCTTTCTTT,CASREWTAALNTEAFF
NA,TRBJ2-7,NA,TRBV19,TGTGCCAGTAGTATTGGTCAGCTCTCCTACGAGCAGTACTTC,CASSIGQLSYEQYF
NA,TRBJ2-3,TRBD1,TRBV5-4,TGTGCCAGCAGCCTATACAGGGGGAAGGCAGATACGCAGTATTTT,CASSLYRGKADTQYF
NA,TRBJ1-1,TRBD1,TRBV18,TGTGCCAGCTCACCACGGACAGGGGACACTGAAGCTTTCTTT,CASSPRTGDTEAFF
NA,TRBJ2-2,NA,TRBV11-2,TGTGCCAGCAGCCCTAGGGGGGTGGGGGGAAACACCGGGGAGCTGTTTTTT,CASSPRGVGGNTGELFF
NA,TRBJ1-1,NA,TRBV4-3,TGCGCCAGCAGCCAAGGCGGTCAGAACACTGAAGCTTTCTTT,CASSQGGQNTEAFF
NA,TRBJ2-7,TRBD2,TRBV6-2/TRBV6-3,TGTGCCAGCAGTTCCGGACTAGCGGGAGGGCGGCTATACTACGAGCAGTACTTC,CASSSGLAGGRLYYEQYF
NA,TRBJ1-1,TRBD1,TRBV29-1,TGCAGCGCTGCCAGGGGGTCGGGCACTGAAGCTTTCTTT,CSAARGSGTEAFF
NA,TRBJ1-1,NA,TRBV30,TGTGCCTGGAGTAGGGTGGGCGACACTGAAGCTTTCTTT,CAWSRVGDTEAFF
NA,TRBJ1-1,NA,TRBV6-1,TGTGCCAGCAGTGATCGTTACCGGAACACTGAAGCTTTCTTT,CASSDRYRNTEAFF
NA,TRBJ1-2,NA,TRBV27,TGTGCCAGTGGGGCAGGGGCCGATGGCTACACCTTC,CASGAGADGYTF
NA,TRBJ2-5,NA,TRBV7-2,TGTGCCAGCAGCTTATACGGGTCGCAAGAGACCCAGTACTTC,CASSLYGSQETQYF
NA,TRBJ1-2,NA,TRBV6-5,TGTGCCAGCAGCCCGACAGGCAACTATGGCTACACCTTC,CASSPTGNYGYTF
NA,TRBJ2-1,NA,TRBV2,TGTGCCAGCAGTGAAGCCCTAGATGAGCAGTTCTTC,CASSEALDEQFF
NA,TRBJ1-1,NA,TRBV29-1,TGCAGCGTTGAAGAGGGAAGTCACACTGAAGCTTTCTTT,CSVEEGSHTEAFF
NA,TRBJ1-1,NA,TRBV11-2,TGTGCCAGCAGCTCCGGGGCTTCTGAAGCTTTCTTT,CASSSGASEAFF
NA,TRBJ1-2,NA,TRBV7-5,TGTGTCAGAAGCACTAGTGAATGGAGCGGCTACACCTTC,CVRSTSEWSGYTF
few,TRBJ2-1,NA,TRBV5-1,TGCGCCAGCAGCCCTTTTTCCCTAATCGGACACAATGAGCAGTTCTTC,CASSPFSLIGHNEQFF
NA,TRBJ1-2,NA,TRBV7-9,TGTGCCAGCAGCTCCGGGCCCTTGAGCCGAAACTATGGCTACACCTTC,CASSSGPLSRNYGYTF
few,TRBJ1-3,NA,TRBV5-5,TGTGCCAGCAGCCCCATAAGGGGAGGAAACACCATATATTTT,CASSPIRGGNTIYF
NA,TRBJ2-7,TRBD1,TRBV7-6,TGTGCCAGCAGCCCTCCGGGACAGGGGGCTTACGAGCAGTACTTC,CASSPPGQGAYEQYF
NA,TRBJ2-1,TRBD2,TRBV11-2,TGTGCCAGCAGCCCCCGGACTAGCGGCATCAATGAGCAGTTCTTC,CASSPRTSGINEQFF
NA,TRBJ2-1,NA,TRBV19,TGTGCCAGTAGTATAGATCATAAAGGGGGGAGCGAGCAGTTCTTC,CASSIDHKGGSEQFF
NA,TRBJ1-2,NA,TRBV27,TGTGCCAGCAGTTTATGGGCAGATACTAACTATGGCTACACCTTC,CASSLWADTNYGYTF
NA,TRBJ2-7,NA,TRBV28,TGTGCCAGCAGTTTAACAGGATTAGGCTTTGGTGAGCAGTACTTC,CASSLTGLGFGEQYF
NA,TRBJ2-7,NA,TRBV1,TGCACCAGCAGCCAAGAAGGATGGAACGGACACTACGAGCAGTACTTC,CTSSQEGWNGHYEQYF
once,TRBJ1-6,NA,TRBV13,TGTGCCAGCAGTCTCAGGACTAAAGATAATTCACCCCTCCACTTT,CASSLRTKDNSPLHF
NA,TRBJ1-1,TRBD1,TRBV19,TGTGCCAGTAGTATGACCCCAGGGGGCACTGAAGCTTTCTTT,CASSMTPGGTEAFF